The clone carrying this TCR beta chain came up many times. Between the trimmed V and J ends, which lost 3 bases and 4 bases, there was a span of 10 bases. Germline CDR1 is DFQATT and CDR2 is SNEGSKA (reference sequence). The CDR3 covers 13 residues. Next came a second PCR, run for roughly 7 to 12 cycles, which used a sample-barcoded 5' primer along with a J-beta primer mix. Individual samples furnished no less than 2.5 million CDR3-containing paired-end reads apiece. TCRdb called the 5' RACE reads again in MiXCR, with one record for every CDR3 protein. The sample carries under 800,000 distinct CDR3 sequences, around a fifth recorded once. These data originate in a study of blood T cells in healthy people across ages.

Sequencing was carried out using blood. This sequence originates from a man aged 70 or older in good health. The chain is built from TRBV20-1 and TRBJ2-1, with D perhaps assigned TRBD1 or TRBD2 (5 bases each). The CDR3 nucleotides read TGCAGTGCTAGCCGGGACGAGTACAATGAGCAGTTCTTC. Translating gives CSASRDEYNEQFF.